The next 25 T cell receptor beta chains were all read from a single sample in a study of blood T cell repertoires in COVID-19 (dated by TCRdb to about 2020). Library construction relied on the immunoSEQ multiplex PCR assay. TCRdb obtained this table from immuneACCESS and retained in-frame rearrangements with V and J assigned. These tables miss some clones; where compared with another copy, unresolved V genes account for less than half of the shortfall, and the remainder is unexplained. The sample table shows 200,000 to 300,000 clones, and approximately 86% are seen once. Clones ranked in the top ten supply 5.5% of the sample. Sample: peripheral blood. Source of these receptors: a human donor in a cohort sampled during active COVID-19.

This clone was found once. The J gene is TRBJ2-5, the V gene TRBV30, with TRBD1 matching over 10 bases. With V trimmed by 3 bases and J by 4 bases, 2 bases remained unmatched. The CDR3 is made up of 13 amino acids. CDR1 and CDR2 from the germline V gene are GTSNPN and SVGIG (reference sequence). CDR3 coding DNA: TGTGCCTGGAGACGGGACAGGGGAGAGACCCAGTACTTC. This translates into CAWRRDRGETQYF.

The chain combines TRBV7-2 with TRBJ2-5; D remains ambiguous. The CDR3 has 13 residues. The germline gives CDR1 SGHTA, CDR2 FQGNSA. V lost 5 bases to trimming and J lost 5 bases, with 12 bases between them. Here the CDR3 reads CASSPTIRETQYF. In nucleotides, the CDR3 is TGTGCCAGCAGCCCAACAATCAGGGAGACCCAGTACTTC.

Worth noting for this clone: An end of the junction differs from the germline gene, which may be a read error. This chain links TRBV7-7 with TRBJ2-1; the match to TRBD2 covers 8 bases. The CDR3 runs 18 residues. CDR1 is SSHAT and CDR2 is FNYEAQ in the germline V gene (reference sequence). The CDR3 region has the DNA TGTGCTAGCAGCCAGAGGGGGACTAGGCGCCAAAGGTACAATGAGCAGTTCTTC. This encodes CASSQRGTRRQRYNEQFF.

The rearrangement uses TRBV5-1 and TRBJ1-1; 9 nucleotides align to TRBD1. CDR3 length: 15 residues. Germline CDR1 is SGHRS and CDR2 is YFSETQ. V shed 1 base and J 5 bases; nucleotides not matched to a gene: 6. The CDR3 DNA follows: TGCGCCAGCAGCTTGCAGGGACAGGGTGGTACTGAAGCTTTCTTT. Translating it yields CASSLQGQGGTEAFF.

This clone appeared a single time. The rearrangement uses TRBV11-2 and TRBJ2-7; 10 bases fit TRBD2. CDR1 and CDR2 from the germline V gene are SGHAT and FQNNGV. This CDR3 has 16 amino acids. With V trimmed by 8 bases and J by 5 bases, 15 bases remained unmatched. This CDR3 reads CASFRGGSGRINEQYF. CDR3 nucleotides: TGTGCCAGCTTTAGAGGGGGTAGCGGGAGGATAAACGAGCAGTACTTC.

The V call is TRBV10-1, the J call TRBJ2-7; TRBD2 matches 8 bases. CDR1 is WNHNN, CDR2 SYGVQD, per germline (reference sequence). The junction had 4 bases not matched to a gene; V was cut back by 1 base and J by 2 bases. CDR3 length: 15 residues. CDR3 amino acids: CASSELSGGAYEQYF. The CDR3 DNA reads TGCGCCAGCAGTGAGTTAAGCGGGGGAGCCTACGAGCAGTACTTC.

This clone was detected only a few times. The gene calls are TRBV6-5 and TRBJ2-7, with TRBD2 matching over 10 bases. Germline V CDR1 and CDR2: MNHEY, SVGAGI. The CDR3 spans 15 residues. V shed 6 bases and J 5 bases; nucleotides not matched to a gene: 10. CDR3 region: CASSHNLAGDNEQYF. CDR3 DNA: TGTGCCAGCAGCCACAATCTAGCGGGAGATAACGAGCAGTACTTC.

The chain is built from TRBV11-2 and TRBJ2-6; D unresolved. The CDR3 is 16 amino acids. V lost 1 base and J 0 bases, leaving 7 bases between the germline ends. The germline V gene encodes CDR1 SGHAT and CDR2 FQNNGV. In DNA form, the CDR3 reads TGTGCCAGCAGCTTAGTCTCCAGCTCTGGGGCCAACGTCCTGACTTTC. As protein: CASSLVSSSGANVLTF.

This clone has more than one count but fewer than ten. V is TRBV2 and J is TRBJ1-5, with D unresolved. Trimming shortened V by 7 bases and J by 4 bases, and 11 bases separated the two germline ends. The CDR3 has 13 residues. From germline, CDR1 is SNHLY and CDR2 FYNNEI. DNA for the CDR3: TGTGCCAGCAAGTCGGAGGGTAATCAGCCCCAGCATTTT. Translation: CASKSEGNQPQHF.

V and J are TRBV5-4 and TRBJ2-5; 10 bases are a match to TRBD1. Germline V gene lookup returns CDR1 SGHNT and CDR2 YYREEE (reference sequence). J was trimmed by 3 bases and V by 10 bases; bases with no gene match: 6. The CDR3 covers 13 residues. The CDR3 coding sequence is TGTGCCGGGACGACAGGGGGCGAAGAGACCCAGTACTTC. This gives the protein CAGTTGGEETQYF.

This chain links TRBV28 with TRBJ2-3, with D possibly TRBD1 on 6 matching bases. This CDR3 region has 16 residues. CDR1 MDHEN and CDR2 SYDVKM come from the germline V gene. Trimming left V 5 bases short and J 3 bases short, with 18 bases between. CDR3 DNA sequence: TGTGCCAGCAGTCCCTCCGGGACAATCAAGACAGATACGCAGTATTTT. Translating it yields CASSPSGTIKTDTQYF.

The V call is TRBV5-4, the J call TRBJ2-7, with 8 bases fitting TRBD2. The CDR3 consists of 16 residues. Germline V CDR1 and CDR2: SGHNT, YYREEE (reference sequence). The V segment lost 4 bases and the J segment 5 bases; nucleotides outside the gene matches: 14. The CDR3 DNA reads as TGTGCCAGCAGCCAGAGGTCGGGAGGGCCTAGAAACGAGCAGTACTTC. Translation: CASSQRSGGPRNEQYF.

The V call is TRBV18, the J call TRBJ2-5; D not resolved. The CDR3 is 13 residues long. The V and J ends lost 2 bases and 0 bases respectively, with 4 bases between them. Germline values: CDR1 KGHSH, CDR2 LQKENI. CDR3 loop: CASSPSDQETQYF. CDR3 in DNA: TGTGCCAGCTCACCATCAGACCAAGAGACCCAGTACTTC.

This rearrangement joins TRBV2 to TRBJ2-1; D unresolved. In germline, CDR1 is SNHLY, CDR2 FYNNEI. The CDR3 is made up of 14 amino acids. Trimming pared 6 bases from V and 2 bases from J, leaving 11 bases between. In nucleotides, the CDR3 is TGTGCCAGCAGGATAAACTCTGCCTACAATGAGCAGTTCTTC. Its translation is CASRINSAYNEQFF.

There are a few counts of this clone. Here the CDR3 DNA reads TGCGCCAGCAGCCCCACGGGACAGGGAGAGGTCTACAATGAGCAGTTCTTC. It encodes CASSPTGQGEVYNEQFF. This chain links TRBV5-1 with TRBJ2-1; 9 bases match TRBD1. J lost 3 bases, V lost 4 bases, and 11 bases had no gene match. The germline CDR1 and CDR2 sequences are SGHRS and YFSETQ. The CDR3 totals 17 residues.

The chain couples TRBV19 to TRBJ1-4; D possibly corresponds to TRBD1 (5 bases). From germline, CDR1 is LNHDA and CDR2 SQIVND (reference sequence). The V and J ends lost 3 bases and 7 bases respectively, with 9 bases between them. CDR3 length equals 13 residues. The CDR3 DNA follows: TGTGCCAGTAGTATCTACGGGGGTGAAAAACTGTTTTTT. Its protein product is CASSIYGGEKLFF.

The chain couples TRBV5-6 to TRBJ1-2; possible D gene TRBD1, 6 bases. The CDR3 extends over 14 amino acids. V was clipped by 8 bases and J by 4 bases, with 18 bases between them. Germline lookup yields CDR1 SGHDT and CDR2 YYEEEE. Here the CDR3 reads CASDLGDTVYGYTF. CDR3 nucleotides: TGTGCCAGTGACTTAGGGGACACCGTCTATGGCTACACCTTC. Supplemented by reference TRBV5-6 and TRBJ1-2, the full variable domain reads DAGVTQSPTHLIKTRGQQVTLRCSPKSGHDTVSWYQQALGQGPQFIFQYYEEEERQRGNFPDRFSGHQFPNYSSELNVNALLLGDSALYLCASDLGDTVYGYTFGSGTRLTVV.

The rearrangement uses TRBV2 and TRBJ1-6; D is uncertain. V was trimmed by 6 bases and J by 12 bases, leaving 15 bases between them. Looked up from germline, CDR1 is SNHLY and CDR2 is FYNNEI. CDR3 length: 13 residues. The CDR3 spells CASSPREPLPLHF. In nucleotides, the CDR3 is TGTGCCAGCAGCCCGCGGGAGCCGCTACCCCTCCACTTT. Supplemented by reference TRBV2 and TRBJ1-6, the full variable domain reads EPEVTQTPSHQVTQMGQEVILRCVPISNHLYFYWYRQILGQKVEFLVSFYNNEISEKSEIFDDQFSVERPDGSNFTLKIRSTKLEDSAMYFCASSPREPLPLHFGNGTRLTVT.

The rearrangement joins TRBV12-3 or TRBV12-4 to TRBJ2-7; 10 bases are a match to TRBD2. The CDR3 has 13 residues. V shed 2 bases and J 5 bases; nucleotides not matched to a gene: 0. This chain's CDR3 is CASSLSGRDEQYF. The CDR3 DNA is TGTGCCAGCAGTTTAAGCGGGAGGGACGAGCAGTACTTC.

The chain employs TRBV9 and TRBJ2-7; 8 bases fit TRBD1. This CDR3 has 13 amino acids. V shed 4 bases and J 3 bases; nucleotides not matched to a gene: 3. Germline V lookup: CDR1 SGDLS, CDR2 YYNGEE. This CDR3 reads CASSPGQGYEQYF. The CDR3 DNA reads as TGTGCCAGCAGCCCAGGACAGGGCTACGAGCAGTACTTC. Drawing the rest from reference TRBV9 and TRBJ2-7, the complete variable domain is DSGVTQTPKHLITATGQRVTLRCSPRSGDLSVYWYQQSLDQGLQFLIQYYNGEERAKGNILERFSAQQFPDLHSELNLSSLELGDSALYFCASSPGQGYEQYFGPGTRLTVT.

The rearrangement links TRBV5-6 to TRBJ1-5, with D perhaps matching TRBD1 (6 bases). Per germline, CDR1 SGHDT and CDR2 YYEEEE. The V end lost 4 bases, the J end lost 5 bases, and 16 bases lay between the germline ends. This CDR3 has 15 residues. The CDR3 is CASSRRTVRDQPQHF. CDR3 coding DNA: TGTGCCAGCAGCAGACGGACAGTGCGGGATCAGCCCCAGCATTTT. The full variable domain, in which reference TRBV5-6 and TRBJ1-5 provide the parts outside the CDR3, is DAGVTQSPTHLIKTRGQQVTLRCSPKSGHDTVSWYQQALGQGPQFIFQYYEEEERQRGNFPDRFSGHQFPNYSSELNVNALLLGDSALYLCASSRRTVRDQPQHFGDGTRLSIL.

V is TRBV28 and J is TRBJ2-1; 8 bases match TRBD2. The CDR3 consists of 17 residues. Germline V lookup: CDR1 MDHEN, CDR2 SYDVKM. V lost 5 bases, J lost 8 bases, and 17 bases stayed unmatched. As DNA, the CDR3 is TGTGCCAGCAGTCCCGGGGGGGGTTCGGGATTCGTAGATGAGCAGTTCTTC. It encodes CASSPGGGSGFVDEQFF.

The genes are TRBV6-5 and TRBJ1-1; D is perhaps TRBD1 (6 bases). CDR3 size: 14 residues. Germline assignment: CDR1 MNHEY and CDR2 SVGAGI. V lost 3 bases and J lost 3, with 11 bases in between. The CDR3: CASSYSQGYTEAFF. The CDR3 DNA is TGTGCCAGCAGTTATTCGCAGGGGTACACTGAAGCTTTCTTT.

The chain joins TRBV24-1 to TRBJ2-3, with D possibly being TRBD2 (6 bases). Germline V gene data show CDR1 as KGHDR and CDR2 as SFDVKD. This CDR3 contains 16 residues. The ends were cut back, 4 bases at V and 0 bases at J, with 13 bases in the middle. DNA of the CDR3: TGTGCCACCAGTGACCCGGGGGTGACTAGCACAGATACGCAGTATTTT. Translated: CATSDPGVTSTDTQYF.

The chain has TRBV2 and TRBJ2-5; possible D gene TRBD1, 7 bases. Germline CDR1 SNHLY, CDR2 FYNNEI. The CDR3 sequence is 17 residues long. Trimming stripped 0 bases from V and 3 bases from J, with 17 bases between. CDR3 region: CASSEAFFQGEEETQYF. The CDR3 DNA reads TGTGCCAGCAGTGAAGCCTTTTTCCAGGGGGAGGAAGAGACCCAGTACTTC.